These T cell receptor beta chains were read from a single sample in a study of blood T cell repertoires in COVID-19. TCRdb's copy holds only in-frame clones and misses some; the assay was immunoSEQ multiplex PCR. Found here are a few hundred thousand clones, less than 95% of them singletons; the top ten hold approximately 0.65%. Sequencing was performed on PBMCs or T cells enriched from blood (not recorded which). These receptors were obtained from a man between 18 and 29 years old who had recovered from COVID-19. CDR3s include the opening cysteine and the closing phenylalanine or tryptophan. The order of the fields is clone size, D gene, J gene, V gene, CDR3 DNA, CDR3 protein. D genes are given only for firm matches. Some rows have no size entry. The others give once, few or many, or a class for an expanded clone.

. TRBD1 TRBJ2-2 TRBV10-3 TGTGCCACCAACGGACTGGGAACAGGGGTGGAGACCGGGGAGCTGTTTTTT CATNGLGTGVETGELFF
. TRBD2 TRBJ2-3 TRBV3-1/TRBV3-2 TGTGCCAGCACCCAAAGAGGGCTAGCGGGCACAGATACGCAGTATTTT CASTQRGLAGTDTQYF
once . TRBJ1-2 TRBV4-1 TGCGCCAGCAGTCCGCCGGGAGCCAACTATGGCTACACCTTC CASSPPGANYGYTF
. TRBD1 TRBJ1-3 TRBV11-3 TGTGCCAGCAGCTGGGCAGGGGGATCTGGAAACACCATATATTTT CASSWAGGSGNTIYF
once . TRBJ2-7 TRBV29-1 TGCAGCGTTGAAGATCAAAGGGGGTTGGGGGAGCAGTACTTC CSVEDQRGLGEQYF
. . TRBJ2-1 TRBV27 TGTGCCAGCTACCGACCCGACGCCGGGGAAAATGAGCAGTTCTTC CASYRPDAGENEQFF
. . TRBJ2-7 TRBV5-1 TGCGCCAGCAGCGCCCGGGACGTAGGACTACCAAATGCCTACGAGCAGTACTTC CASSARDVGLPNAYEQYF
once TRBD1 TRBJ1-1 TRBV7-6 TGTGCCAGCAGCTTAGAGGTAGGACAGGGGCCCGAGACTGAAGCTTTCTTT CASSLEVGQGPETEAFF
. . TRBJ1-1 TRBV5-4 TGTGCCAGCAGCTTCGGACAGAAAGAAACTGAAGCTTTCTTT CASSFGQKETEAFF
. . TRBJ2-7 TRBV2 TGTGCCAGCAGAGACACAGGGGAGCAGTACTTC CASRDTGEQYF
. . TRBJ2-7 TRBV3-1/TRBV3-2 TGTGCCAGCAGCCAAGATAGGGGTCGGTTGAGCGAGCAGTACTTC CASSQDRGRLSEQYF
. TRBD2 TRBJ2-5 TRBV2 TGTGCCAGCAGTGAAGGAGCGGGGGGCCTGGAGACCCAGTACTTC CASSEGAGGLETQYF
once . TRBJ1-2 TRBV6-1 TGTGCCAGCAGTGAATTAGTGCGCTATGGCTACACCTTC CASSELVRYGYTF
. TRBD1 TRBJ2-3 TRBV12-5 TGTGCTAGTGGAAGGACAGGGGCGTCCGATACGCAGTATTTT CASGRTGASDTQYF
. . TRBJ1-2 TRBV5-4 TGTGCCAGCAGCTTGGGAGGCAATAAACCATATGGCTACACCTTC CASSLGGNKPYGYTF
once TRBD2 TRBJ2-7 TRBV28 TGTGCCAGCAGTTTAGGAGCGGGAGGTCGGTACTTC CASSLGAGGRYF
. TRBD2 TRBJ2-1 TRBV7-9 TGTGCCAGCAGCTCCGGGGGGGCCGAGACCAATGAGCAGTTCTTC CASSSGGAETNEQFF
. TRBD2 TRBJ2-5 TRBV9 TGTGCCAGCAGCGTAGAAGCGGGGACTAGTGCACAAGAGACCCAGTACTTC CASSVEAGTSAQETQYF
. TRBD2 TRBJ2-3 TRBV5-4 TGTGCCAGCAGCTTAGCGGGATCGCCCCCAGATACGCAGTATTTT CASSLAGSPPDTQYF
. . TRBJ1-5 TRBV30 TGTGCCTGGACGTCACAGGGTTTCTCTCAGCCCCAGCATTTT CAWTSQGFSQPQHF
. TRBD2 TRBJ2-1 TRBV2 TGTGCCAGCAGTAGACTAGCGGGAGGTGCAAATGAGCAGTTCTTC CASSRLAGGANEQFF
. . TRBJ2-3 TRBV18 TGTGCCAGCTCACCACCGAACGGGGCAGATACGCAGTATTTT CASSPPNGADTQYF